This TCR beta chain was observed in a study of T-cell memory formation after mild COVID-19 (dated by TCRdb to 2020 to 2023). Study-wide context: TCR sequence clusters from the two donors were largely donor specific. In two donors, T-cell clones that expanded and contracted after mild COVID-19 were followed by sequencing TCRalpha and TCRbeta repertoires longitudinally. Two young, previously healthy adult volunteers made up the cohort, one male and one female. Results the study describes overall, beyond this receptor: Contracting CD4+ clones turned up mainly in the CM and EM memory subsets, whereas EMRA was where CD8+ clones were enriched. Balanced CD4/CD8 phenotypes were observed for clones contracting from day 15 to 85, whereas a bias towards CD4+ was observed for a second wave of clones expanding from day 15 to 37. The detection of some responding clones in pre-infection memory suggests that pre-existing cross-reactive memory T cells joined the SARS-CoV-2 response. The study covered only a couple of mild cases, and larger cohorts including severe cases with pre-infection samples were considered necessary. The second-wave clones that peaked on day 37 were not confirmed to be SARS-CoV-2 specific.

The instrument was an Illumina NovaSeq 6000. TCRalpha and TCRbeta cDNA libraries were built by 5'RACE with constant-segment primers, adding sample barcodes and unique molecular identifiers. RNA was extracted from every sample with Trizol reagent. The libraries were amplified in two PCR steps, and the second step added a second sample barcode and Illumina TruSeq adapters. Libraries were sequenced on an Illumina NovaSeq with 2 x 150 bp paired-end reads. Regarding the original processing steps: Reads were demultiplexed and collapsed into UMI-guided consensus sequences with migec v1.2.7. Using mixcr v2.1.11, the UMI consensuses were aligned to TRA and TRB V and J templates and assembled into clonotypes. A clonotype was counted as expanded or contracted only when both edgeR and NoisET called the clonotype significant, with the noise models trained on biological replicates. For edgeR calls, the cutoffs were a false discovery rate-adjusted p below 0.01 and a log2 fold-change threshold of 1. As an exploratory analysis of dynamics, max-normalized trajectories of the 1000 most abundant clonotypes were examined with PCA combined with hierarchical clustering. Separately sequenced CD4+ and CD8+ repertoires were used to assign the CD4 or CD8 phenotype of responding clones. TCRdb's own reprocessing of the public reads used fastp at Q25 and MiXCR and kept productive beta chains. CDR3 protein duplicates are merged, each entry listing the most common genes and DNA. TCRdb, not the original authors, processed these V and J calls. The table for this sample lists about 290,000 distinct CDR3 sequences; 15% to 20% of them were counted only once. Of the sample, roughly 22% falls within the top ten clones.

About this clonotype itself: It lacks a known antigen. No clone much larger than this one lies a single base away; base qualities are absent.

Reading the germline V gene (reference sequence) gives CDR1 DFQATT and CDR2 SNEGSKA. V lost 0 bases and J lost 0 bases; the stretch between them is 8 bases long. The CDR3 holds 14 amino acids from the cysteine to the phenylalanine. This entry keeps only the CDR3 DNA: 42 bases, framed from base 1. Ficoll-Paque density gradient centrifugation was the method used to isolate PBMCs. The chain links TRBV20-1 with TRBJ1-1; the D segment could be TRBD1, given 5 matching bases. Sequencing was performed on PBMCs or a T cell subset sorted from them (not recorded which). The receptor was isolated from a man in his late teens or twenties who had mild COVID-19 (a few samples of this study predate the infection). The sample titles of this study are shuffled in the database, so cell type and time point are left out; the donor was told from shared clones. The DNA sequence is as follows: TGCAGTGCTAGAGAGGGGCCCCTGAACACTGAAGCTTTCTTT. This encodes CSAREGPLNTEAFF.